Presented here are 29 T cell receptor beta chains from one specimen sequenced in a study of T cell changes during pregnancy in multiple sclerosis. Repertoires were generated with immunoSEQ multiplex PCR, while TCRdb's copy carries only in-frame clones and drops some. Among some 57,000 clones listed, about nine tenths were seen once. The sequenced sample was CD4+ T cells from peripheral blood mononuclear cells, obtained in the first trimester of pregnancy. The receptors come from a female donor with multiple sclerosis, enrolled in a pregnancy study.

CDR3: CASSTSGGPDTQYF. The CDR3, as DNA: TGCGCCAGCTCGACTAGCGGGGGCCCAGATACGCAGTATTTT. The chain recombines TRBV5-1 with TRBJ2-3; 12 bases are shared with TRBD2. The V and J ends lost 7 bases and 4 bases, in that order; junction bases with no gene match: 4. The CDR3 contains 14 residues. The germline V gene has CDR1 SGHRS and CDR2 YFSETQ.

This clone has more than one count but fewer than ten. V is TRBV23-1 and J is TRBJ1-2, with 9 bases identical to TRBD1. TRBV23-1 is identified as an open reading frame with a role that is uncertain. CDR3 length equals 16 residues. Unmatched junction bases numbered 7, after V lost 2 bases and J lost 3 bases. CDR3 in DNA: TGCGCCAGCAGTCAACGAATAAGACAGGGGGACTATGGCTACACCTTC. Its translation: CASSQRIRQGDYGYTF.

V is TRBV7-3 and J is TRBJ2-1; 10 positions agree with TRBD2. Trimming took 0 bases from V and 0 from J; bases not matched to a gene: 11. Germline V gene sequence: CDR1 SGHTA, CDR2 FQGTGA. The CDR3 consists of 20 residues. CDR3 nucleotide sequence: TGTGCCAGCAGCTTAACCAGCGGGGGGGCCCTGCCAAGCTCCTACAATGAGCAGTTCTTC. Encoded protein: CASSLTSGGALPSSYNEQFF.

This chain joins TRBV5-1 and TRBJ2-1, with 8 bases fitting TRBD2. CDR3 length: 16 residues. Trimming cost V 4 bases and J 7 bases; bases outside gene matches: 13. Germline CDR1 and CDR2: SGHRS and YFSETQ. The CDR3 sequence is CASSPGHWSGGNEQFF. The CDR3 nucleotides are TGCGCCAGCAGCCCCGGCCATTGGAGCGGGGGAAATGAGCAGTTCTTC.

CDR3 sequence: CASRGTGGSPLHF. CDR3 nucleotide sequence: TGTGCCAGCAGAGGGACAGGGGGATCACCCCTCCACTTT. The chain employs TRBV9 and TRBJ1-6, with 11 positions matching TRBD1. Germline-derived CDR1 and CDR2 are SGDLS and YYNGEE. The CDR3 covers 13 residues. V lost 5 bases and J lost 10; bases outside the gene matches: 2.

V and J are TRBV11-1 and TRBJ1-1; TRBD1 aligns across 7 bases. V was pared by 3 bases and J by 7 bases, with 2 bases of the junction left unmatched. Germline CDR1 and CDR2: SGHAT and FQDESV (reference sequence). The CDR3 covers 12 residues. This CDR3 is CASSFDRDEAFF. CDR3 DNA sequence: TGTGCCAGCAGCTTCGACAGGGATGAAGCTTTCTTT.

The chain employs TRBV19 and TRBJ1-5; D perhaps matches TRBD1 (5 bases). The ends were cut back, 1 base at V and 3 bases at J, with 19 bases in the middle. Germline V gives CDR1 LNHDA, CDR2 SQIVND (reference sequence). CDR3 length: 18 amino acids. CDR3 in amino acids: CASSIGPNRRGINQPQHF. The CDR3 bases are TGTGCCAGTAGTATAGGCCCCAACAGGAGAGGCATCAATCAGCCCCAGCATTTT.

The chain has TRBV6-4 and TRBJ2-7, with 7 bases matching TRBD1. The CDR3 length is 14 residues. Germline assignment: CDR1 MRHNA and CDR2 SNTAGT. Trimming cost V 8 bases and J 2 bases; bases outside gene matches: 9. The CDR3 loop is CASARDSEPYEQYF. CDR3 DNA sequence: TGTGCCAGCGCCAGGGACAGCGAACCCTACGAGCAGTACTTC.

This chain connects TRBV10-3 to TRBJ2-2, with D tentatively TRBD1 (6 bases). Germline CDR1 is ENHRY and CDR2 is SYGVKD. Between the trimmed V and J ends, which lost 4 bases and 0 bases, there was a span of 18 bases. The CDR3 is 18 amino acids. Here the CDR3 reads CAISGRTLGGANTGELFF. CDR3 nucleotide sequence: TGTGCCATCAGTGGTAGGACGTTAGGGGGAGCGAACACCGGGGAGCTGTTTTTT.

The gene calls are TRBV11-2 and TRBJ1-6; 7 nucleotides match TRBD1. From germline, CDR1 is SGHAT and CDR2 FQNNGV. J gave up 5 bases and V 3 bases, and 7 bases lay outside the gene matches. The CDR3 spans 16 residues. CDR3 sequence: CASSFLPGQNNSPLHF. The CDR3 DNA sequence: TGTGCCAGCAGCTTTCTGCCGGGACAGAATAATTCACCCCTCCACTTT.

The chain carries TRBV5-6 and TRBJ1-1, with D perhaps matching TRBD1 (6 bases). The CDR3 is made up of 15 amino acids. Germline values: CDR1 SGHDT, CDR2 YYEEEE. V lost 1 base and J 6 bases, leaving 16 bases between the germline ends. The CDR3 protein is CASSLFQGIGAEAFF. In DNA form, the CDR3 reads TGTGCCAGCAGCTTGTTCCAGGGGATTGGGGCTGAAGCTTTCTTT.

The CDR3 here is CASSLGRTEGELFF. CDR3 DNA sequence: TGTGCCAGCAGCTTAGGTCGTACGGAGGGGGAGCTGTTTTTT. The chain carries TRBV7-2 and TRBJ2-2; D remains unclear. V lost 1 base and J lost 8, with 11 bases in between. The CDR3 is made up of 14 amino acids. Germline assignment: CDR1 SGHTA and CDR2 FQGNSA. Full variable domain (remainder filled in from reference TRBV7-2 and TRBJ2-2): GAGVSQSPSNKVTEKGKDVELRCDPISGHTALYWYRQSLGQGLEFLIYFQGNSAPDKSGLPSDRFSAERTGGSVSTLTIQRTQQEDSAVYLCASSLGRTEGELFFGEGSRLTVL.

This chain uses TRBV5-8 with TRBJ1-2; no firm D call. Germline V gene sequence: CDR1 SGHTS, CDR2 YDEGEE. The CDR3 is 13 amino acids. Trimming removed 0 bases at V and 6 bases at J, with 9 bases between. The CDR3 DNA reads as TGTGCCAGCAGCTTGGGGAGGGTCCATGGCTACACCTTC. Amino acid sequence: CASSLGRVHGYTF.

V and J are TRBV18 and TRBJ2-5, with D unclear. The CDR3 extends over 12 amino acids. The germline CDR1 and CDR2 sequences are KGHSH and LQKENI. V lost 2 bases to trimming and J lost 4 bases, with 5 bases between them. CDR3 amino acids: CASSPVGETQYF. Written as DNA, the CDR3 is TGTGCCAGCTCACCAGTCGGAGAGACCCAGTACTTC.

V usage is TRBV25-1 and J usage is TRBJ1-5, with 8 bases that match TRBD1. The CDR3 runs 13 residues. V shed 8 bases and J 11 bases; nucleotides not matched to a gene: 11. In germline, CDR1 is MGHDK, CDR2 SYGVNS. CDR3 region: CASGGQGGGAQHF. For the CDR3, the DNA is TGTGCCAGCGGCGGACAGGGTGGCGGGGCCCAGCATTTT.

The chain couples TRBV6-1 to TRBJ1-4; D is possibly TRBD1 (6 bases). V lost 3 bases, J lost 0 bases, and 20 bases lay in between. Germline CDR1 MNHNS, CDR2 SASEGT. This CDR3 region has 19 residues. CDR3 sequence reads: CASSDQMGQGISTNEKLFF. The CDR3 bases are TGTGCCAGCAGTGATCAAATGGGGCAGGGGATCTCAACTAATGAAAAACTGTTTTTT.

The chain recombines TRBV2 with TRBJ1-2; D possibly corresponds to TRBD1 (6 bases). Trimming removed 5 bases from V and 4 bases from J, with 17 bases in between. The CDR3 contains 15 residues. Per the germline V gene, CDR1 is SNHLY and CDR2 is FYNNEI. The chain's CDR3 is CASSPQGAMVYGYTF. The CDR3 region has the DNA TGTGCCAGCAGTCCACAGGGTGCTATGGTCTATGGCTACACCTTC.

The J gene is TRBJ2-3, the V gene TRBV4-3; D is possibly TRBD1 (5 bases). Trimming removed 1 base at V and 4 bases at J, with 12 bases between. Germline assignment: CDR1 LGHNA and CDR2 YSLEER. The CDR3 consists of 15 residues. DNA of the CDR3: TGCGCCAGCAGCCAAGGAACAGGATTCGCAGATACGCAGTATTTT. Translation: CASSQGTGFADTQYF.

The chain recombines TRBV30 with TRBJ2-7, with D perhaps matching TRBD2 (6 bases). The V end was cut by 0 bases, the J end by 1 base, with 16 bases between. Germline lookup yields CDR1 GTSNPN and CDR2 SVGIG (reference sequence). This CDR3 region has 16 residues. The chain's CDR3 is CAWSVLAGRLSYEQYF. The CDR3 DNA is TGTGCCTGGAGTGTACTAGCAGGGAGGCTTTCCTACGAGCAGTACTTC.

V usage is TRBV19 and J usage is TRBJ1-5; a weak D match, TRBD1 (6 bases). The V gene's germline CDR1 is LNHDA and CDR2 SQIVND (reference sequence). The CDR3 contains 15 residues. V was trimmed by 1 base and J by 5 bases, leaving 12 bases between them. The CDR3 loop is CASSIGQVADQPQHF. The CDR3 DNA is TGTGCCAGTAGTATAGGACAGGTCGCGGATCAGCCCCAGCATTTT.

The gene calls are TRBV12-2 and TRBJ1-2. TRBV12-2 is reported as a pseudogene. The CDR3 totals 14 residues. DNA for the CDR3: TGTGCAAGTCGCCCCTTGGTCCGCGGCATTGGCTACACCTTC. This encodes CASRPLVRGIGYTF.

To note about this clone: This CDR3 is also generated by other DNA sequences in the sample. V and J are TRBV9 and TRBJ2-3, with D maybe TRBD2 (7 bases). Germline-derived CDR1 and CDR2 are SGDLS and YYNGEE. Between the trimmed V and J ends, which lost 0 bases and 1 base, there was a span of 12 bases. The CDR3 is 16 residues long. CDR3 nucleotide sequence: TGTGCCAGCAGCGTAGAAGGGAGGGGGGGCACAGATACGCAGTATTTT. Its protein is CASSVEGRGGTDTQYF.

The gene calls are TRBV19 and TRBJ1-1, with 9 positions matching TRBD1. The CDR3 contains 14 residues. V was pared by 10 bases and J by 3 bases, with 9 bases of the junction left unmatched. Germline V lookup: CDR1 LNHDA, CDR2 SQIVND (reference sequence). The CDR3 reads CATRSGQGHTEAFF. The DNA of the CDR3 is TGTGCCACCAGATCGGGACAGGGTCACACTGAAGCTTTCTTT.

This clone was detected once. J is TRBJ1-6 and V is TRBV21-1; the DNA was not compared with TRBD1, the D call given in the table. TRBV21-1 is deemed a pseudogene. The CDR3 sequence is 14 residues long. CDR3 region: CASSNRGNNSPLHF. The CDR3 DNA follows: TGTGCCAGCAGCAACAGGGGGAATAATTCACCCCTCCACTTT.

The gene calls are TRBV9 and TRBJ2-3; TRBD2 might be the D (5 bases). Trimming took off 4 bases at V and 6 bases at J, with 12 bases between the two ends. The CDR3 length is 13 residues. Looked up from germline, CDR1 is SGDLS and CDR2 is YYNGEE. Here the CDR3 DNA reads TGTGCCAGCAGCCTCCCTGTAGCGGATACGCAGTATTTT. It codes for CASSLPVADTQYF.

This rearrangement joins TRBV6-5 to TRBJ1-6; no clear D. Trimming stripped 3 bases from V and 9 bases from J, with 12 bases between. CDR1 is MNHEY and CDR2 is SVGAGI in the germline V gene. The CDR3 sequence is 14 residues long. Here the CDR3 DNA reads TGTGCCAGCAGTTATTTGGCGGCTAGTTCACCCCTCCACTTT. It encodes CASSYLAASSPLHF.

The chain recombines TRBV5-1 with TRBJ2-1; 8 nucleotides match TRBD2. The V and J ends lost 4 bases and 10 bases, in that order; junction bases with no gene match: 13. The germline V gene has CDR1 SGHRS and CDR2 YFSETQ. This CDR3 contains 15 residues. CDR3 DNA sequence: TGCGCCAGCAGCCGGACTAGCCGGGGAGGAGACGAGCAGTTCTTC. It translates to CASSRTSRGGDEQFF.

The rearrangement uses TRBV7-3 and TRBJ2-3; 8 bases fit TRBD1. This CDR3 is 13 amino acids long. Germline V gives CDR1 SGHTA, CDR2 FQGTGA. V was pared by 5 bases and J by 6 bases, with 4 bases of the junction left unmatched. The CDR3 here is CASSRYRGDTQYF. CDR3 DNA: TGTGCCAGCAGCAGATACAGGGGGGATACGCAGTATTTT.

The genes are TRBV6-5 and TRBJ1-1, with TRBD1 as a possible D gene (5 bases). The CDR3 has 14 amino acids. Trimming left V 5 bases short and J 5 bases short, with 15 bases between. Germline V gene data show CDR1 as MNHEY and CDR2 as SVGAGI. The CDR3 DNA follows: TGTGCCAGCAGTCGAGAAGGACCAGGGACTGAAGCTTTCTTT. Translated, it gives CASSREGPGTEAFF.